A single sample gave rise to the 30 T cell receptor beta chains below, sequenced in a study of glioma-infiltrating T cells. TCR alpha and beta CDR3 regions were amplified from RNA using iRepertoire nested multiplex PCR. TCRdb re-analysed the multiplex PCR reads in MiXCR, keeping a single row per CDR3 protein. The repertoire holds about 1,800 distinct CDR3 sequences, with 25% to 35% as singletons. The sequenced sample consisted of glioma tissue, nonneoplastic brain tissue, or PBMCs (not recorded which). These receptors were obtained from a human donor with low-grade glioma or glioblastoma, undergoing nonglioma brain surgery, or in good health (not recorded which).

Sample share makes this clonotype large. The chain combines TRBV7-6 with TRBJ2-1; 11 bases align to TRBD2. The V gene end was trimmed by 1 base and the J gene end by 6 bases; junction bases not matched to a gene: 8. Germline V gene data show CDR1 as SGHVS and CDR2 as FNYEAQ. This CDR3 has 17 residues. Here the CDR3 reads CASSLEVQLAGVNEQFF. CDR3 nucleotides: TGTGCCAGCAGCTTAGAAGTGCAACTAGCGGGAGTCAATGAGCAGTTCTTC.

Sample share makes this clonotype large. The genes are TRBV28 and TRBJ2-3, with 7 nucleotides matching TRBD2. J lost 2 bases, V lost 8 bases, and 4 bases had no gene match. The CDR3 loop spans 13 amino acids. CDR1 is MDHEN, CDR2 SYDVKM, per germline. CDR3 in amino acids: CASLLAVTDTQYF. The CDR3 DNA reads as TGTGCCAGCTTGCTAGCGGTCACAGATACGCAGTATTTT.

For this clonotype: Just one base apart from a much larger clone, this may be a read error. As DNA, the CDR3 is TGTTGCCGGGGGAAACTGTTTTTT. It is translated as CCRGKLFF. The genes are TRBV12-3 or TRBV12-4 and TRBJ1-4, with D possibly TRBD1 on 5 matching bases. There are 8 residues in the CDR3.

By its share, this clonotype is medium-sized. This chain joins TRBV6-1 and TRBJ2-7; the match to TRBD2 covers 9 bases. The V segment lost 5 bases and the J segment 5 bases; nucleotides outside the gene matches: 4. CDR1 and CDR2 (germline): MNHNS, SASEGT. The CDR3 covers 13 residues. CDR3 in amino acids: CASSSREGDEQYF. DNA for the CDR3: TGTGCCAGCAGTTCGCGGGAGGGAGACGAGCAGTACTTC.

This clonotype rates as medium-sized (0.01 to 0.1%). The chain employs TRBV2 and TRBJ2-7; TRBD2 might be the D (6 bases). The CDR3 sequence is 13 residues long. Germline V gene data show CDR1 as SNHLY and CDR2 as FYNNEI. Trimming cost V 4 bases and J 3 bases, with 10 bases left between them. CDR3 sequence: CASSGSSGYEQYF. CDR3 nucleotides: TGTGCCAGCAGTGGTAGTAGCGGCTACGAGCAGTACTTC.

The CDR3 sequence is CASSVRDWKDTQYF. CDR3 bases: TGTGCCAGCAGTGTTCGGGACTGGAAAGATACGCAGTATTTT. The chain couples TRBV12-3 or TRBV12-4 to TRBJ2-3; the D gene is possibly TRBD2 (6 bases). V was trimmed by 5 bases and J by 5 bases, leaving 14 bases between them. The length of the CDR3 is 14 residues.

This clonotype is labeled large. CDR3 nucleotide sequence: TGCAGTGCTCCGATGCTCCTAAATCAGCCCCAGCATTTT. It translates to CSAPMLLNQPQHF. The chain couples TRBV20-1 to TRBJ1-5; D uncertain. Germline V gene data show CDR1 as DFQATT and CDR2 as SNEGSKA (reference sequence). This CDR3 contains 13 residues. V was clipped by 5 bases and J by 4 bases, with 12 bases between them.

This clonotype is large in the sample. The rearrangement uses TRBV20-1 and TRBJ2-3; D unclear. Trimming left V 3 bases short and J 5 bases short, with 6 bases between. The CDR3 is 11 residues long. Germline CDR1 reads DFQATT; CDR2 reads SNEGSKA (reference sequence). CDR3 residues: CSASTLDTQYF. The CDR3 DNA reads TGCAGTGCTAGTACCCTAGATACGCAGTATTTT.

By share, this clonotype counts as medium-sized (0.01 to 0.1%). The chain links TRBV12-3 or TRBV12-4 to TRBJ2-1; D remains unclear. The CDR3 contains 12 residues. V lost 1 base and J 9 bases, leaving 7 bases between the germline ends. CDR3 nucleotides: TGTGCCAGCAGTTTAGGGCAGCTTGAGCAGTTCTTC. It translates to CASSLGQLEQFF.

In this sample, this clonotype is medium-sized. J is TRBJ2-1 and V is TRBV7-2, with 12 bases aligning to TRBD2. The CDR3 is 15 residues long. Germline CDR1 SGHTA, CDR2 FQGNSA. Losses at the gene ends were 5 bases for V and 5 bases for J; bases not matched to a gene: 4. CDR3 protein: CASSRGLAGNNEQFF. In DNA, the CDR3 is TGTGCCAGCAGCCGCGGACTAGCGGGGAACAATGAGCAGTTCTTC.

This clonotype turned up a few times. The rearrangement uses TRBV5-4 and TRBJ2-2; maybe TRBD2 (6 bases). From germline, CDR1 is SGHNT and CDR2 YYREEE (reference sequence). V lost 5 bases and J 6 bases, leaving 20 bases between the germline ends. This CDR3 comprises 16 residues. The CDR3, as DNA: TGTGCCAGCAGTCATCTAGCGCCAGGGTACCCCGGGGAGCTGTTTTTT. It codes for CASSHLAPGYPGELFF.

V and J are TRBV27 and TRBJ2-3; TRBD2 matches 7 bases. The germline V gene encodes CDR1 MNHEY and CDR2 SMNVEV (reference sequence). The CDR3 covers 14 residues. V trimming: 4 bases; J trimming: 10 bases; junction bases outside the gene matches: 11. The CDR3 region is CASSSPLAATAQYF. The CDR3 DNA sequence: TGTGCCAGCAGTTCCCCTCTAGCGGCAACGGCGCAGTATTTT.

This clonotype is judged medium-sized. V usage is TRBV20-1 and J usage is TRBJ1-5; TRBD1 matches 7 bases. Unmatched junction bases numbered 5, after V lost 2 bases and J lost 4 bases. The CDR3 has 14 residues. CDR1 is DFQATT and CDR2 is SNEGSKA in the germline V gene (reference sequence). The CDR3 loop is CSARPTGQNQPQHF. Here the CDR3 DNA reads TGCAGTGCTAGACCCACGGGACAGAATCAGCCCCAGCATTTT.

This clonotype counts as medium-sized. V and J are TRBV6-6 and TRBJ2-7; D possibly matches TRBD1 or TRBD2 (6 bases each). Germline CDR1 MNHNY, CDR2 SVGAGI (reference sequence). The ends were cut back, 2 bases at V and 4 bases at J, with 18 bases in the middle. The CDR3 runs to 16 residues. This CDR3 reads CASSYRISRGGYEQYF. As DNA, the CDR3 is TGTGCCAGCAGTTACCGTATTAGCAGGGGAGGATACGAGCAGTACTTC.

Comments on this clonotype: This may come from a read error, since a much larger clone is one base off. The V and J genes are TRBV20-1 and TRBJ2-1; 7 nucleotides align to TRBD2. There are 14 residues in the CDR3. The V segment lost 3 bases and the J segment 3 bases; nucleotides outside the gene matches: 5. CDR1 is DFQATT and CDR2 is SNEGSKA in the germline V gene (reference sequence). The DNA for the CDR3 is TGCAGTGCTAGCACTAGCGTGAGCTACAATGAGCAGTTCTTC. Translated: CSASTSVSYNEQFF.

This clonotype qualifies as medium-sized. The CDR3 nucleotides read TGTGCCAGCAGTTTGAGGGGCGAGGTGAACACTGAAGCTTTCTTT. Translating gives CASSLRGEVNTEAFF. V gene TRBV9 combines with J gene TRBJ1-1, with D tentatively TRBD1 (5 bases). The CDR3 loop spans 15 amino acids. The germline CDR1 and CDR2 sequences are SGDLS and YYNGEE. Trimming stripped 5 bases from V and 0 bases from J, with 14 bases between.

On this clonotype itself: Since a much larger clone is just one base distant, this may be a read error. The chain links TRBV20-1 to TRBJ2-1; 7 nucleotides agree with TRBD2. The CDR3 runs 15 residues. CDR1 and CDR2 from the germline V gene are DFQATT and SNEGSKA (reference sequence). The CDR3 coding sequence is TGCAGTGCTAGGGCTGAGGGAGGGCCCTACAATGAGCAGTTGTTC. The encoded protein is CSARAEGGPYNEQLF.

By sample share, this clonotype is medium-sized. This sequence joins TRBV12-3 or TRBV12-4 and TRBJ2-7; 12 bases line up with TRBD2. After removal of 1 base from V and 2 bases from J, the junction contained 3 bases not matched to a gene. The CDR3 has 16 residues. The CDR3 DNA is TGTGCCAGCAGTTTAGTGGGACTAGCGGGCGCCTACGAGCAGTACTTC. Residues: CASSLVGLAGAYEQYF.

This clonotype has just a few counts. The rearrangement joins TRBV7-3 to TRBJ1-1; perhaps TRBD1 as D (5 bases). From germline, CDR1 is SGHTA and CDR2 FQGTGA. The CDR3 totals 13 residues. Trimming cost V 4 bases and J 1 base, with 7 bases left between them. CDR3 coding DNA: TGTGCCAGCAGCTCAGGGCCGAACACTGAAGCTTTCTTT. Encoded protein: CASSSGPNTEAFF.

In its sample, this clonotype ranks as large (0.1 to 1%). The chain recombines TRBV27 with TRBJ1-5; D remains ambiguous. CDR1 and CDR2 (germline): MNHEY, SMNVEV (reference sequence). CDR3 length: 15 residues. V was pared by 2 bases and J by 0 bases, with 8 bases between. The CDR3 loop is CASSLIVNSNQPQHF. DNA of the CDR3: TGTGCCAGCAGTTTAATCGTAAATAGCAATCAGCCCCAGCATTTT.

About this clonotype: At one boundary the junction diverges from the germline segment, which might be a read error. The V and J genes are TRBV20-1 and TRBJ1-1, with a weak D call TRBD1 (6 bases). The germline gives CDR1 DFQATT, CDR2 SNEGSKA (reference sequence). The CDR3 extends over 13 amino acids. CDR3 bases: TGCAGTACTAGGGATTTACAGGGCACTGAAGCTTTCTTT. It translates to CSTRDLQGTEAFF.

This clonotype has just one count. A much more abundant neighbour one base away suggests this may be a read error. The genes are TRBV5-1 and TRBJ1-1; D is ambiguous. This CDR3 contains 13 residues. The germline V and J ends were trimmed by 3 bases and 1 base, with 7 bases remaining between them. CDR1 and CDR2 (germline): SGHRS, YFSETQ. CDR3 nucleotide sequence: TGCGCCAGCAGCTCGACGGAGAACACTGAAGCTTTCTTT. Translated, it gives CASSSTENTEAFF.

This clonotype was seen only a few times. V is TRBV5-1 and J is TRBJ2-1; D ambiguous. Per germline, CDR1 SGHRS and CDR2 YFSETQ. V was clipped by 4 bases and J by 9 bases, with 8 bases between them. The CDR3 covers 11 residues. The DNA for the CDR3 is TGCGCCAGCAGCCGTGGGTTTGAGCAGTTCTTC. Translation gives CASSRGFEQFF.

This clonotype qualifies as medium-sized. V is TRBV6-1 and J is TRBJ2-1; 8 bases agree with TRBD2. Germline loops: CDR1 MNHNS, CDR2 SASEGT. CDR3 length: 14 residues. V lost 5 bases to trimming and J lost 7 bases; unmatched junction nucleotides: 7. The chain's CDR3 is CASSFSGRGNEQFF. CDR3 DNA sequence: TGTGCCAGCAGTTTCAGCGGGAGAGGGAATGAGCAGTTCTTC.

By share, this clonotype counts as medium-sized. The chain links TRBV4-1 to TRBJ1-1, with D hard to call. Germline-derived CDR1 and CDR2 are MGHRA and YSYEKL. Trimming removed 3 bases from V and 0 bases from J, with 8 bases in between. The CDR3 covers 14 residues. CDR3: CASSHPGMNTEAFF. As DNA, the CDR3 is TGCGCCAGCAGCCACCCCGGGATGAACACTGAAGCTTTCTTT.

Within the sample, this clonotype is medium-sized. V usage is TRBV19 and J usage is TRBJ1-5, with TRBD1 as a possible D gene (5 bases). The CDR3 has 13 residues. V gave up 6 bases and J gave up 3 bases, with 9 bases separating them. Per germline, CDR1 LNHDA and CDR2 SQIVND (reference sequence). The CDR3 region has the DNA TGTGCCAGTAGCCAGGGTCACAATCAGCCCCAGCATTTT. Protein sequence: CASSQGHNQPQHF.

This clonotype was observed once. Being one base from a much bigger clone, this may be a read error. The chain couples TRBV20-1 to TRBJ2-7; tentatively, D is TRBD2 (5 bases). In germline, CDR1 is DFQATT, CDR2 SNEGSKA (reference sequence). The V end was cut by 4 bases, the J end by 3 bases, with 19 bases between. The CDR3 consists of 15 residues. The CDR3 DNA reads as TGCAGTGCTAAGGACCGGGTGCTAGGGAGCTACGAGCAGTACTTC. Amino acids: CSAKDRVLGSYEQYF.

The chain carries TRBV27 and TRBJ2-7; D is unresolved. Trimming stripped 4 bases from V and 5 bases from J, with 15 bases between. CDR3 size: 14 residues. Germline V CDR1 and CDR2: MNHEY, SMNVEV (reference sequence). CDR3 protein: CASSSDQAHHEQYF. CDR3 bases: TGTGCCAGCAGTTCCGACCAGGCCCACCACGAGCAGTACTTC.

This clonotype qualifies as medium-sized. The chain couples TRBV7-9 to TRBJ2-1; D perhaps matches TRBD1 (6 bases). The V gene's germline CDR1 is SEHNR and CDR2 FQNEAQ (reference sequence). The V and J ends lost 7 bases and 2 bases respectively, with 15 bases between them. The CDR3 contains 15 residues. The CDR3 region has the DNA TGTGCCAGCAACAACCCGACAGGAACCTACAATGAGCAGTTCTTC. Its translation is CASNNPTGTYNEQFF.

By share, this clonotype counts as medium-sized. The gene calls are TRBV20-1 and TRBJ2-1, with D possibly TRBD2 on 8 matching bases. The CDR3 sequence is 14 residues long. Per germline, CDR1 DFQATT and CDR2 SNEGSKA (reference sequence). The V end lost 3 bases, the J end lost 10 bases, and 19 bases lay between the germline ends. The CDR3 spells CSASLEGAGGEQFF. Here the CDR3 DNA reads TGCAGTGCTAGCCTCGAGGGGGCGGGGGGCGAGCAGTTCTTC.